This T cell receptor beta chain was profiled in a study of blood T cell repertoires in COVID-19. Trimming shortened V by 6 bases and J by 1 base, and 9 bases separated the two germline ends. From germline, CDR1 is ENHRY and CDR2 SYGVKD. This CDR3 contains 13 residues. Here immunoSEQ multiplex PCR was the method, and the copy in TCRdb shows in-frame clones only, minus some. The sample has about 70,000 clones; 86% are singletons. This receptor was identified in a woman aged 55 to 70 with acute or convalescent COVID-19. Source material: peripheral blood. The chain recombines TRBV10-3 with TRBJ2-5, with D possibly being TRBD1 (5 bases). Here the CDR3 DNA reads TGTGCCATCAGGCAGGGTCCCCAAGAGACCCAGTACTTC. This sequence encodes CAIRQGPQETQYF.